This is a list of T cell receptor beta chains from one sample in a study of blood T cell dynamics during melanoma immunotherapy. This table comes from immunoSEQ multiplex PCR, and its TCRdb copy is limited to in-frame clones, with some not included. The sample records some 15,000 clones, 80% to 95% being singletons. The sample consisted of blood, taken from a patient treated with checkpoint blockade. The receptors stem from a human donor with melanoma. The CDR3 runs from the conserved cysteine through the conserved F or W. The order of the fields is V gene, D gene, clone size, J gene, CDR3 DNA, CDR3 protein. The D gene is left open where the match is weak. Part of the rows lack a size; the others show once, few, many or a class for expanded clones.

TRBV6-6,.,.,TRBJ1-6,TGTGCCAGCAACTCAAACCGGGACTTTAATTCACCCCTCCACTTT,CASNSNRDFNSPLHF
TRBV14,.,.,TRBJ2-5,TGTGCCAGCAGCCAAGGGGGGGTTCGGCAAGAGACCCAGTACTTC,CASSQGGVRQETQYF
TRBV16,.,.,TRBJ2-7,TGTGCCAGCAGCCAATCGGCAGCTTCCTACGAGCAGTACTTC,CASSQSAASYEQYF
TRBV9,.,few,TRBJ1-1,TGTGCCAGCAGCGACAGGGCCCCTGAAGCTTTCTTT,CASSDRAPEAFF
TRBV7-8,.,.,TRBJ1-1,TGTGCCAGCAGCGCCAGACCCACTATGAACACTGAAGCTTTCTTT,CASSARPTMNTEAFF
TRBV30,.,.,TRBJ2-1,TGTGCCTGGGCAACCCAGCGGGCCAATGAGCAGTTCTTC,CAWATQRANEQFF
TRBV6-5,TRBD2,.,TRBJ2-7,TGTGCCAGCACGGGGGGAACCTACGAGCAGTACTTC,CASTGGTYEQYF
TRBV13,.,.,TRBJ1-5,TGTGCCAGCAGCTTAAAGGGTCTGGGGCCCCAGCATTTT,CASSLKGLGPQHF
TRBV6-6,TRBD1,.,TRBJ1-5,TGTGCCAGCAGTTCATCAGGGGGCATGAGCAATCAGCCCCAGCATTTT,CASSSSGGMSNQPQHF
TRBV7-6,TRBD2,.,TRBJ2-7,TGTGCCAGCAGCTCCCCCGCCGGACTAGGGAGGGGCGAGCAGTACTTC,CASSSPAGLGRGEQYF
TRBV11-2,.,.,TRBJ2-5,TGTGCCAGCAGCCCGGGCCCGTCCTCGTGGGCCCAGTACTTC,CASSPGPSSWAQYF
TRBV6-5,TRBD1,.,TRBJ2-1,TGTGCCAGCAGGGGACAGGGAAAGGGCAATGAGCAGTTCTTC,CASRGQGKGNEQFF
TRBV9,TRBD1,.,TRBJ2-5,TGTGCCAGCAGCGCGTTACAGGGGACACAAGAGACCCAGTACTTC,CASSALQGTQETQYF
TRBV5-1,.,.,TRBJ2-1,TGCGCCAGCAGCTTGGTCTCAGGGAATCGCAATGAGCAGTTCTTC,CASSLVSGNRNEQFF
TRBV9,TRBD2,.,TRBJ2-7,TGTGCCAGCAGCGCAAAATTTCCTTCGGCTAGCGGTATTTTCGAGCAGTACTTC,CASSAKFPSASGIFEQYF
TRBV2,TRBD1,.,TRBJ1-2,TGTGCCAGCAGTGGGTTGAGGGACAGCTATGGCTACACCTTC,CASSGLRDSYGYTF
TRBV10-3,TRBD1,once,TRBJ1-3,TGTGCCATCAGTCCCCGGGACAGAGAAAACACCATATATTTT,CAISPRDRENTIYF
TRBV30,TRBD2,.,TRBJ2-2,TGTGCCTGGAGTGTAGGCCAGCGGGGGACCGGGGAGCTGTTTTTT,CAWSVGQRGTGELFF
TRBV11-1,.,.,TRBJ1-2,TGTGCCAGCAGCTCTTGGGACTATGGCTACACCTTC,CASSSWDYGYTF
TRBV15,TRBD1,.,TRBJ1-1,TGTGCCACCAGCAGCCCCCAGGGGGTGAGCACTGAAGCTTTCTTT,CATSSPQGVSTEAFF
TRBV5-1,.,.,TRBJ2-2,TGCGCCAGCAGCTACCGGGACTCCACCGGGGAGCTGTTTTTT,CASSYRDSTGELFF
TRBV30,TRBD2,.,TRBJ2-1,TGTGCCTGGACGGGCGGGGGGGTTGAGCATGAGCAGTTCTTC,CAWTGGGVEHEQFF
TRBV5-1,TRBD2,.,TRBJ2-7,TGCGCCAGCAGCCTGCGGGGGGGCGGGTACGAGCAGTACTTC,CASSLRGGGYEQYF
TRBV6-1,.,.,TRBJ2-5,TGTGCCAGCAGACCGACAGTCCTCGAGACCCAGTACTTC,CASRPTVLETQYF
TRBV7-3,.,.,TRBJ1-2,TGTGCCAGCAGCTTGTATGAGGGCGCCTATGGCTACACCTTC,CASSLYEGAYGYTF
TRBV5-1,.,.,TRBJ1-2,TGCGCCAGCAGTTTACAGGAAGGCTATGGCTACACCTTC,CASSLQEGYGYTF
TRBV6-5,TRBD2,.,TRBJ2-2,TGTGCCAGCAGTTACTCGGGAGGGCCGATTCACGGGGAGCTGTTTTTT,CASSYSGGPIHGELFF
TRBV12-5,TRBD2,.,TRBJ2-2,TGTGCTAGTGGTTTGGCGCTGGCGGGGGTGACCGGGGAGCTGTTTTTT,CASGLALAGVTGELFF
TRBV5-4,.,once,TRBJ2-7,TGTGCCAGCAGCTTGGGAGGGACCTACGAGCAGTACTTC,CASSLGGTYEQYF
TRBV18,.,.,TRBJ2-7,TGTGCCAGCTCAATCACGGGGAACGGCTACGAGCAGTACTTC,CASSITGNGYEQYF
TRBV28,.,.,TRBJ2-5,TGTGCCAGCAGTTGGCTGACAAAGAGGAGGGAAGAGACCCAGTACTTC,CASSWLTKRREETQYF
TRBV11-2,.,.,TRBJ2-7,TGTGCCAGCAGCTTAGCGGTCTACGAGCAGTACTTC,CASSLAVYEQYF
TRBV6-5,.,few,TRBJ1-1,TGTGCCAGCAGTTACGACAGCCATGGTTGGCCTGAAGCTTTCTTT,CASSYDSHGWPEAFF